The clone carrying this TCR beta chain was picked up one time. No antigen is known for it. The data derive from a study of cytomegalovirus exposure and HLA in healthy donors. Study-wide results and limits: Most TCR sequences proved rare, with some public TCRs found in many donors. Beyond CMV serostatus, there was no information to go on about immune exposure. In a later analysis, CMV-associated beta chains were mostly HLA-associated, it appeared. Several V segments, TRBV6-2 and TRBV6-3 among them, could not be told apart and were dropped.

Germline V CDR1 and CDR2: LNHDA, SQIVND (reference sequence). This CDR3 spans 14 amino acids. After removal of 6 bases from V and 5 bases from J, the junction contained 9 bases not matched to a gene. PCR employed 60 Vbeta and 13 Jbeta primers. Using immunoSEQ multiplex PCR, the repertoire was profiled, and TCRdb retains in-frame clones only, with some absent. The sample includes roughly 160,000 clones, around 80% of them seen just once. The sample consisted of PBMCs. The origin of this receptor is a man aged 25-45 years in good health and CMV-seronegative. The chain couples TRBV19 to TRBJ1-1; 7 nucleotides align to TRBD1. CDR3 sequence: CASSNRGVGTEAFF. As DNA, the CDR3 is TGTGCCAGTAGCAACAGGGGCGTCGGGACTGAAGCTTTCTTT.